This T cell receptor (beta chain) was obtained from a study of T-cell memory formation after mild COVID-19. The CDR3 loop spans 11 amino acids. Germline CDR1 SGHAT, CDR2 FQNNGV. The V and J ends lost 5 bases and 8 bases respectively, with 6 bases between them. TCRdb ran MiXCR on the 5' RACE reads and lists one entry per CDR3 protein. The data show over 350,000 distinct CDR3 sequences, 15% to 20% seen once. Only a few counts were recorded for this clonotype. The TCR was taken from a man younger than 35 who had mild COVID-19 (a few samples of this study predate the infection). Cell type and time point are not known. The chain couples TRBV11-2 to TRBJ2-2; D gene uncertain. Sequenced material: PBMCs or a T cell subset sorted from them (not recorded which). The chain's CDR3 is CASSDLGELFF. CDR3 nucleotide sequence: TGTGCCAGCAGCGATCTTGGGGAGCTGTTTTTT.